Many counts were recorded for the clone carrying this TCR beta chain. The sample is drawn from a study of spatial heterogeneity in lung cancer. On the study more broadly: Samples were donated by 72 untreated early-stage non-small cell lung cancer patients. Sequenced were any available follow-up PBMC samples, which had been obtained a median of roughly 2 years after resection.

There are 15 residues in the CDR3. The germline V gene encodes CDR1 SGDLS and CDR2 YYNGEE. V trimming: 4 bases; J trimming: 2 bases; junction bases outside the gene matches: 5. Time point denoted: blood at routine non-recurrence follow-up after resection. Unsorted whole RNA from tumor, nontumor lung or frozen PBMC underwent sequencing. Every TCR cDNA molecule bore a unique molecular identifier. TCRdb ran MiXCR on the 5' RACE reads and lists one entry per CDR3 protein. The data show about 41,000 distinct CDR3 sequences, roughly 10% seen once. Here the sequenced sample was PBMCs, taken at follow-up. This receptor was identified in a female donor with early-stage non-small cell lung cancer. The chain links TRBV9 to TRBJ2-2, with 7 positions matching TRBD1. CDR3 residues: CASSHQGVNTGELFF. The DNA for the CDR3 is TGTGCCAGCAGCCACCAGGGGGTTAACACCGGGGAGCTGTTTTTT.